This T cell receptor beta chain is drawn from a study of blood T cell repertoires in COVID-19. Here immunoSEQ multiplex PCR was the method, and the copy in TCRdb shows in-frame clones only, minus some. This repertoire shows roughly 160,000 clones, approximately 86% found once; its top ten account for around 0.5%. Per the germline V gene, CDR1 is MNHEY and CDR2 is SVGEGT. V shed 5 bases, J shed 2 bases, and the junction held 4 bases outside the gene matches. This CDR3 has 15 residues. Material: peripheral blood. The receptor's source is a man aged 55-75 years with COVID-19, enrolled during active disease. The V call is TRBV6-2 or TRBV6-3, the J call TRBJ2-3; 10 nucleotides agree with TRBD2. For the CDR3, the DNA is TGTGCCAGCAGTCCCAGCGGGAGGGCCACAGATACGCAGTATTTT. Translated, it gives CASSPSGRATDTQYF.